A single sample gave rise to the 32 T cell receptor beta chains below, sequenced in a study of Ad26.COV2.S vaccination and SARS-CoV-2 variants. Generated by immunoSEQ multiplex PCR, the TCRdb table keeps only in-frame clones and is missing some. The sample holds roughly 350,000 clones, less than 90% seen once. Treatment specified: roughly 20 received Ad26.COV2.S at low or high dose, single or two shots; about 5 received placebo; per-sample allocation not given. Day 63 following the first vaccine or placebo injection was when the samples were taken. Sequencing was performed on peripheral blood, taken in a trial of Ad26.COV2.S vaccine versus placebo. The receptors come from a person between 18 and 65 years old who received the Ad26.COV2.S COVID-19 vaccine or a placebo.

The table lists this clone with a count of one. The V gene is TRBV5-4, the J gene TRBJ2-5, with D possibly matching TRBD2 (6 bases). Germline CDR1 reads SGHNT; CDR2 reads YYREEE (reference sequence). Trimming removed 0 bases at V and 5 bases at J, with 14 bases between. There are 15 residues in the CDR3. The chain's CDR3 is CASSLGGTGGETQYF. The CDR3 DNA reads TGTGCCAGCAGCTTGGGGGGGACTGGAGGGGAGACCCAGTACTTC.

J is TRBJ2-1 and V is TRBV6-5; 12 nucleotides agree with TRBD2. With V trimmed by 6 bases and J by 4 bases, 4 bases remained unmatched. Germline-derived CDR1 and CDR2 are MNHEY and SVGAGI. This CDR3 has 15 amino acids. Here the CDR3 DNA reads TGTGCCAGCAGCTCGACTAGCGGGGGATACAATGAGCAGTTCTTC. It is translated as CASSSTSGGYNEQFF.

For this clone: Other DNA sequences in the sample encode the same CDR3. The rearrangement joins TRBV5-6 to TRBJ1-5; no definite D call. From germline, CDR1 is SGHDT and CDR2 YYEEEE. Trimming removed 0 bases from V and 1 base from J, with 5 bases in between. This CDR3 has 14 residues. The CDR3, as DNA: TGTGCCAGCAGCTTGGGCCAGAGCAATCAGCCCCAGCATTTT. Translation gives CASSLGQSNQPQHF. Variable domain in full (rest from reference TRBV5-6 and TRBJ1-5): DAGVTQSPTHLIKTRGQQVTLRCSPKSGHDTVSWYQQALGQGPQFIFQYYEEEERQRGNFPDRFSGHQFPNYSSELNVNALLLGDSALYLCASSLGQSNQPQHFGDGTRLSIL.

In its sample, this clone was seen once. The chain is built from TRBV5-1 and TRBJ1-4, with D unresolved. The CDR3 extends over 14 amino acids. Germline loops: CDR1 SGHRS, CDR2 YFSETQ. With 4 bases removed from V and 8 bases from J, the gap between germline ends came to 15 bases. CDR3 loop: CASSRTDRGEKLFF. CDR3 in DNA: TGCGCCAGCAGCCGCACGGACCGTGGGGAAAAACTGTTTTTT.

The rearrangement links TRBV18 to TRBJ2-1, with D perhaps TRBD1 or TRBD2 (5 bases each). This CDR3 is built from 13 residues. Trimming took 5 bases from V and 10 from J, leaving 15 bases between them. CDR1 is KGHSH and CDR2 is LQKENI in the germline V gene. The CDR3 DNA sequence: TGTGCCAGCTCAGTCAATCGGGACGCAGAGCAGTTCTTC. Its translation: CASSVNRDAEQFF. Drawing the rest from reference TRBV18 and TRBJ2-1, the complete variable domain is NAGVMQNPRHLVRRRGQEARLRCSPMKGHSHVYWYRQLPEEGLKFMVYLQKENIIDESGMPKERFSAEFPKEGPSILRIQQVVRGDSAAYFCASSVNRDAEQFFGPGTRLTVL.

This clone was seen just once. This chain joins TRBV30 and TRBJ2-7, with D uncertain. The CDR3 extends over 13 amino acids. V was shortened by 1 base and J by 4 bases, with 11 bases between the two germline ends. From germline, CDR1 is GTSNPN and CDR2 SVGIG (reference sequence). The CDR3 sequence: CAWSALGWYEQYF. The CDR3 bases are TGTGCCTGGAGTGCCCTTGGTTGGTACGAGCAGTACTTC.

The CDR3 DNA is TGTGCCACCAGTGATTCGGGGGCGGCAGGGGCCTTCCTCAATGAGCAGTTCTTC. Protein sequence: CATSDSGAAGAFLNEQFF. The V and J genes are TRBV24-1 and TRBJ2-1; perhaps D is TRBD1 or TRBD2 (6 bases each). With 2 bases removed from V and 6 bases from J, the gap between germline ends came to 22 bases. Per the germline V gene, CDR1 is KGHDR and CDR2 is SFDVKD. This CDR3 has 18 residues.

This sequence joins TRBV7-9 and TRBJ2-3; D gene uncertain. The germline CDR1 and CDR2 sequences are SEHNR and FQNEAQ (reference sequence). The ends were cut back, 4 bases at V and 4 bases at J, with 9 bases in the middle. The CDR3 is 13 amino acids. CDR3: CASSSLWPDTQYF. CDR3 nucleotide sequence: TGTGCCAGCAGCTCCCTCTGGCCAGATACGCAGTATTTT.

A single count supports this clone. The CDR3 DNA reads as TGTGCCAGCAGCGCGACCGGGACTAGCCAAGAGACCCAGTACTTC. As protein: CASSATGTSQETQYF. The chain has TRBV5-6 and TRBJ2-5, with TRBD2 identical over 8 bases. The CDR3 sequence is 15 residues long. V lost 4 bases, J lost 1 base, and 6 bases stayed unmatched. Germline CDR1 and CDR2: SGHDT and YYEEEE.

This clone was picked up a small number of times. The chain employs TRBV19 and TRBJ2-1; tentative D call: TRBD2 (6 bases). Looked up from germline, CDR1 is LNHDA and CDR2 is SQIVND (reference sequence). Trimming stripped 2 bases from V and 2 bases from J, with 16 bases between. This CDR3 is 17 amino acids long. CDR3: CASSIWLARPTYNEQFF. CDR3 bases: TGTGCCAGTAGTATATGGCTAGCGCGACCCACCTACAATGAGCAGTTCTTC.

This chain uses TRBV11-2 with TRBJ1-2; D might be TRBD1 (6 bases). CDR3 length: 16 residues. V lost 4 bases to trimming and J lost 0 bases, with 15 bases between them. Germline assignment: CDR1 SGHAT and CDR2 FQNNGV. In DNA form, the CDR3 reads TGTGCCAGCAGCTCTATACGGGACAAAGCTAACTATGGCTACACCTTC. As protein: CASSSIRDKANYGYTF.

The V and J genes are TRBV19 and TRBJ2-1; D gene uncertain. V gave up 3 bases and J gave up 6 bases, with 15 bases separating them. The CDR3 contains 15 residues. CDR1 and CDR2 (germline): LNHDA, SQIVND (reference sequence). The DNA of the CDR3 is TGTGCCAGTAGTATTGGGCTAGTACTCGTCAATGAGCAGTTCTTC. As protein: CASSIGLVLVNEQFF.

The chain uses TRBV6-6 and TRBJ2-3, with D possibly matching TRBD2 (5 bases). Germline CDR1 is MNHNY and CDR2 is SVGAGI (reference sequence). CDR3 length: 14 amino acids. V lost 7 bases and J 2 bases, leaving 13 bases between the germline ends. CDR3 residues: CASNGGQPTDTQYF. As DNA, the CDR3 is TGTGCCAGCAATGGCGGGCAGCCCACAGATACGCAGTATTTT.

The V call is TRBV4-3, the J call TRBJ1-2; maybe TRBD1 (5 bases). CDR1 is LGHNA, CDR2 YSLEER, per germline. The CDR3 is made up of 20 amino acids. V was trimmed by 1 base and J by 4 bases, leaving 28 bases between them. This CDR3 reads CASSQGAGFGTPQERYGYTF. CDR3 nucleotides: TGCGCCAGCAGCCAAGGGGCGGGGTTTGGGACCCCGCAAGAACGCTATGGCTACACCTTC.

This clone turned up a few times. The V call is TRBV5-1, the J call TRBJ1-1; a possible D gene is TRBD1 (6 bases). V gave up 1 base and J gave up 2 bases, with 9 bases separating them. This CDR3 is built from 14 residues. Germline V gives CDR1 SGHRS, CDR2 YFSETQ. The CDR3 region is CASSLYRDNTEAFF. CDR3 DNA: TGCGCCAGCAGCTTGTACAGGGACAACACTGAAGCTTTCTTT.

This rearrangement joins TRBV24-1 to TRBJ2-3; D unclear. Germline-derived CDR1 and CDR2 are KGHDR and SFDVKD. The CDR3 has 15 residues. V was shortened by 7 bases and J by 2 bases, with 15 bases between the two germline ends. The CDR3 region has the DNA TGTGCCACCAGCCCCAATAAACCCTTCACAGATACGCAGTATTTT. Amino acids: CATSPNKPFTDTQYF.

The chain employs TRBV14 and TRBJ1-3; unclear D gene. V gave up 6 bases and J gave up 0 bases, with 12 bases separating them. This CDR3 has 15 amino acids. Germline values: CDR1 SGHDN, CDR2 FVKESK. CDR3 DNA: TGTGCCAGCAGTCCAGTATGGGCCTCTGGAAACACCATATATTTT. Protein product: CASSPVWASGNTIYF.

The J gene is TRBJ2-5, the V gene TRBV7-7, with a tentative D call TRBD1 (6 bases). Trimming took 5 bases from V and 4 from J, leaving 17 bases between them. This CDR3 has 15 amino acids. Germline CDR1 reads SSHAT; CDR2 reads FNYEAQ (reference sequence). The CDR3: CASSTYPGVGETQYF. DNA for the CDR3: TGTGCCAGCAGCACTTACCCAGGGGTAGGAGAGACCCAGTACTTC.

The V and J genes are TRBV21-1 and TRBJ2-7; the D call in the table, TRBD1, was not verified against the DNA. TRBV21-1 is recorded as a pseudogene. This CDR3 contains 15 residues. CDR3 DNA: TGTGCCAGCAGCTCAAAACAGGGGGCCACCTACGAGCAGTACTTC. It is translated as CASSSKQGATYEQYF.

The rearrangement joins TRBV10-3 to TRBJ1-1; D unresolved. Germline CDR1 ENHRY, CDR2 SYGVKD. The CDR3 sequence is 12 residues long. V lost 7 bases and J lost 3, with 9 bases in between. CDR3 sequence reads: CAITSGDTEAFF. The CDR3 DNA sequence: TGTGCCATCACGAGTGGAGACACTGAAGCTTTCTTT.

This chain joins TRBV7-3 and TRBJ2-7; 9 nucleotides match TRBD2. This CDR3 region has 15 residues. The ends lost 1 base at V and 3 bases at J; junction bases unmatched: 4. The germline gives CDR1 SGHTA, CDR2 FQGTGA. CDR3 protein: CASSLKAGGVYEQYF. The CDR3 nucleotides read TGTGCCAGCAGCTTAAAGGCGGGAGGGGTCTACGAGCAGTACTTC.

The rearrangement joins TRBV28 to TRBJ2-3; D unresolved. The length of the CDR3 is 16 residues. V gave up 6 bases and J gave up 6 bases, with 22 bases separating them. The germline gives CDR1 MDHEN, CDR2 SYDVKM. CDR3: CASSLKSRLKGDTQYF. In nucleotides, the CDR3 is TGTGCCAGCAGCCTAAAAAGCCGCCTAAAAGGGGATACGCAGTATTTT.

The gene calls are TRBV28 and TRBJ1-2, with a weak D call TRBD1 (5 bases). Germline-derived CDR1 and CDR2 are MDHEN and SYDVKM. CDR3 length: 15 amino acids. V was trimmed by 7 bases and J by 8 bases, leaving 23 bases between them. DNA of the CDR3: TGTGCCAGCATCAGTCCCGGCAGGGCCCTTGGAGGCTACACCTTC. Its protein product is CASISPGRALGGYTF.

The V and J genes are TRBV28 and TRBJ2-1; D uncertain. V shed 4 bases and J shed 9 bases, with 4 bases lying between them. Germline-derived CDR1 and CDR2 are MDHEN and SYDVKM. The CDR3 consists of 10 residues. The CDR3 region has the DNA TGTGCCAGCAGTTGGCGTGAGCAGTTCTTC. The encoded protein is CASSWREQFF.

This sequence joins TRBV7-2 and TRBJ1-3, with 7 bases fitting TRBD1. CDR1 and CDR2 from the germline V gene are SGHTA and FQGNSA. V trimming: 1 base; J trimming: 4 bases; junction bases outside the gene matches: 4. This CDR3 spans 15 amino acids. The chain's CDR3 is CASSLVGQRGNTIYF. CDR3 coding DNA: TGTGCCAGCAGCTTAGTGGGACAGCGGGGAAACACCATATATTTT.

The rearrangement uses TRBV12-5 and TRBJ2-1; TRBD1 matches 9 bases. Germline assignment: CDR1 LGHNT and CDR2 FRNRAP. This CDR3 spans 14 amino acids. The trim removed 7 bases at V and 4 bases at J, leaving 5 bases unmatched. The CDR3 DNA sequence: TGTGCTAGTGTTCCGGGACAGGGTTACAATGAGCAGTTCTTC. This gives the protein CASVPGQGYNEQFF.

The sample holds one count of this clone. This sequence joins TRBV6-5 and TRBJ2-3, with no clear D. Germline values: CDR1 MNHEY, CDR2 SVGAGI. There are 13 residues in the CDR3. Trimming took 0 bases from V and 4 from J, leaving 5 bases between them. The CDR3 DNA sequence: TGTGCCAGCAGTTACTCTGGGGCAGATACGCAGTATTTT. Protein product: CASSYSGADTQYF.

The J gene is TRBJ1-2, the V gene TRBV12-3 or TRBV12-4, with 8 nucleotides matching TRBD1. The CDR3 sequence is 13 residues long. V was pared by 6 bases and J by 6 bases, with 6 bases of the junction left unmatched. The CDR3 sequence: CASSRGQGDGYTF. For the CDR3, the DNA is TGTGCCAGCAGCCGTGGACAGGGAGATGGCTACACCTTC.

The chain combines TRBV19 with TRBJ2-2; 9 bases agree with TRBD2. Unmatched junction bases numbered 5, after V lost 5 bases and J lost 4 bases. The length of the CDR3 is 15 residues. CDR1 and CDR2 from the germline V gene are LNHDA and SQIVND (reference sequence). DNA of the CDR3: TGTGCCAGTAGTTTCATAGCGGGAGCCACCGGGGAGCTGTTTTTT. It encodes CASSFIAGATGELFF.

This sequence joins TRBV28 and TRBJ1-5; 9 nucleotides line up with TRBD1. Trimming took 4 bases from V and 4 from J; bases not matched to a gene: 8. This CDR3 comprises 16 residues. Germline V gene data show CDR1 as MDHEN and CDR2 as SYDVKM. This CDR3 is CASSSSPGTGNQPQHF. CDR3 sequence (DNA): TGTGCCAGCAGTTCCAGCCCCGGGACAGGGAATCAGCCCCAGCATTTT.

The rearrangement joins TRBV28 to TRBJ1-4; no reliable D call. The germline V and J ends were trimmed by 7 bases and 3 bases, with 15 bases remaining between them. This CDR3 is 15 amino acids long. CDR1 is MDHEN and CDR2 is SYDVKM in the germline V gene. Written as DNA, the CDR3 is TGTGCCAGCAACAAAAACGGGATTGCTAATGAAAAACTGTTTTTT. Its protein product is CASNKNGIANEKLFF.

J is TRBJ2-7 and V is TRBV7-9, with TRBD1 matching over 7 bases. The germline CDR1 and CDR2 sequences are SEHNR and FQNEAQ (reference sequence). The J segment lost 6 bases and the V segment lost 3 bases, leaving 8 bases of the junction unmatched. The CDR3 totals 14 residues. The CDR3: CASSFDRVLAEQYF. The CDR3 DNA sequence: TGTGCCAGCAGCTTCGACAGGGTTTTGGCCGAGCAGTACTTC.